Each of the 22 T cell receptor beta chains below was sequenced from the same sample in a study of cytomegalovirus exposure and HLA in healthy donors (dated by TCRdb to 2016 to 2017). Library generation was performed with the immunoSEQ multiplex PCR assay. For the multiplex PCR, a mixture combining 60 forward primers for TCR Vbeta segments and 13 reverse primers for TCR Jbeta segments was used. As stored in TCRdb, this immuneACCESS dataset retains in-frame rearrangements with V and J assigned. A fraction of the clones does not appear; measured against another copy, unresolved V genes explain less than half of the discrepancy, and the remainder lacks a known reason. In this sample the table shows about 67,000 clones, 75% to 90% of which occur a single time. The ten top clones hold 12% of the sample. Sequenced: PBMCs. The receptors come from a woman aged 25-40 years in good health and CMV-seropositive.

Note on this clone: At one boundary the junction diverges from the germline segment, which might be a read error. The same CDR3 arises from other DNA sequences in this sample as well. V is TRBV7-6 and J is TRBJ2-3; possible D gene TRBD2, 6 bases. There are 13 residues in the CDR3. Germline assignment: CDR1 SGHVS and CDR2 FNYEAQ. The CDR3 sequence is CASSARELGTQYF. The CDR3 DNA is TGTGCCAGCAGCGCCCGGGAGCTGGGTACGCAGTATTTC.

V usage is TRBV18 and J usage is TRBJ2-1; 10 bases align to TRBD2. The CDR3 covers 16 residues. J gave up 7 bases and V 0 bases, and 6 bases lay outside the gene matches. Germline CDR1 and CDR2: KGHSH and LQKENI. The CDR3 spells CASSPPLAGVGNEQFF. CDR3 DNA sequence: TGTGCCAGCTCACCACCCCTAGCGGGAGTTGGGAATGAGCAGTTCTTC.

The chain combines TRBV27 with TRBJ1-1; possible D gene TRBD1, 5 bases. This CDR3 is 17 amino acids long. Trimming took 2 bases from V and 1 from J, leaving 17 bases between them. Germline V gives CDR1 MNHEY, CDR2 SMNVEV (reference sequence). The CDR3 reads CASSLGARVSRNTEAFF. The CDR3 DNA follows: TGTGCCAGCAGTTTAGGGGCCAGGGTATCCCGGAACACTGAAGCTTTCTTT.

The rearrangement uses TRBV28 and TRBJ2-7; unclear D gene. The germline V gene has CDR1 MDHEN and CDR2 SYDVKM. V lost 7 bases and J lost 2, with 18 bases in between. The CDR3 runs to 15 residues. The CDR3 region has the DNA TGTGCCAGCACCTACGGCGGAGAGACCGCCTACGAGCAGTACTTC. Protein product: CASTYGGETAYEQYF.

V usage is TRBV6-6 and J usage is TRBJ1-3; D ambiguous. V was shortened by 3 bases and J by 0 bases, with 9 bases between the two germline ends. Germline values: CDR1 MNHNY, CDR2 SVGAGI (reference sequence). The CDR3 has 15 amino acids. CDR3 protein: CASSYGVFSGNTIYF. The CDR3 DNA reads TGTGCCAGCAGTTATGGAGTCTTCTCTGGAAACACCATATATTTT.

In the case of this clone: Other DNA sequences in the same sample also yield this CDR3. The V call is TRBV5-1, the J call TRBJ2-3; perhaps TRBD2 as D (8 bases). The V end lost 4 bases, the J end lost 9 bases, and 18 bases lay between the germline ends. The CDR3 is 14 residues long. Germline V gene sequence: CDR1 SGHRS, CDR2 YFSETQ. The CDR3 nucleotides read TGCGCCAGCAGCCCGGGAGGGGGCGCGATAACGCAGTATTTT. Amino acid sequence: CASSPGGGAITQYF.

This clone was observed once. DNA of the CDR3: TGTGCCAGCAGCCAAGATCGAGGTCGCAATGAGCAGTTCTTC. This gives the protein CASSQDRGRNEQFF. The chain has TRBV14 and TRBJ2-1, with D uncertain. CDR1 and CDR2 (germline): SGHDN, FVKESK. The V end lost 0 bases, the J end lost 6 bases, and 9 bases lay between the germline ends. The CDR3 covers 14 residues.

V and J are TRBV10-2 and TRBJ1-2; 7 positions agree with TRBD1. Per germline, CDR1 WSHSY and CDR2 SAAADI. The CDR3 is 14 residues long. J gave up 5 bases and V 6 bases, and 9 bases lay outside the gene matches. CDR3 DNA sequence: TGCGCCAGCAGGGAGGTGGGACAGCGTTATGGCTACACCTTC. Its protein product is CASREVGQRYGYTF.

V usage is TRBV25-1 and J usage is TRBJ2-5; 7 bases match TRBD1. The CDR3 covers 15 residues. Trimming at V came to 8 bases and at J to 2 bases, leaving 11 bases not matched to a gene. Germline values: CDR1 MGHDK, CDR2 SYGVNS. The CDR3 loop is CASSPSQGQQETQYF. CDR3 bases: TGTGCCAGCTCGCCCTCGCAGGGACAGCAAGAGACCCAGTACTTC. Complete variable domain (other parts from reference TRBV25-1 and TRBJ2-5): EADIYQTPRYLVIGTGKKITLECSQTMGHDKMYWYQQDPGMELHLIHYSYGVNSTEKGDLSSESTVSRIRTEHFPLTLESARPSHTSQYLCASSPSQGQQETQYFGPGTRLLVL.

CDR3 sequence reads: CASSPGGKGPYEQYF. The CDR3 DNA reads as TGTGCCAGCAGTCCAGGGGGAAAAGGGCCCTACGAGCAGTACTTC. The chain recombines TRBV28 with TRBJ2-7; 7 bases fit TRBD1. CDR1 is MDHEN, CDR2 SYDVKM, per germline. After removal of 5 bases from V and 2 bases from J, the junction contained 9 bases not matched to a gene. The CDR3 extends over 15 amino acids.

This clone showed up just once. The genes are TRBV10-1 and TRBJ2-1, with 9 bases fitting TRBD1. Germline-derived CDR1 and CDR2 are WNHNN and SYGVQD (reference sequence). The CDR3 totals 16 residues. V was pared by 7 bases and J by 8 bases, with 15 bases of the junction left unmatched. The CDR3 nucleotides are TGCGCCAGCACTTCGGGACAGGGTCGGCTGATCGATGAGCAGTTCTTC. Translated, it gives CASTSGQGRLIDEQFF.

The genes are TRBV7-9 and TRBJ1-5; maybe TRBD1 (5 bases). Germline V gives CDR1 SEHNR, CDR2 FQNEAQ (reference sequence). The CDR3 totals 14 residues. Trimming cost V 5 bases and J 5 bases, with 13 bases left between them. The CDR3: CASSPGRGHQPQHF. CDR3 coding DNA: TGTGCCAGCAGCCCCGGGCGGGGCCATCAGCCCCAGCATTTT.

This clone came up once. The J gene is TRBJ2-5, the V gene TRBV27, with D possibly TRBD2 on 6 matching bases. The end of the DNA aligns better with TRBJ2-7, so the J call may be wrong. The CDR3 covers 16 residues. From germline, CDR1 is MNHEY and CDR2 SMNVEV (reference sequence). The CDR3: CASSLRRGGSQYEQYF. In nucleotides, the CDR3 is TGTGCCAGCAGTTTAAGGAGGGGAGGTAGCCAGTACGAGCAGTACTTC.

The chain has TRBV11-3 and TRBJ2-1, with 9 bases identical to TRBD2. From germline, CDR1 is SGHNT and CDR2 YENEEA. V shed 4 bases and J 8 bases; nucleotides not matched to a gene: 15. The CDR3 runs to 17 residues. The CDR3 bases are TGTGCCAGCAGCTCCGAGGACGGGCTAGCGGGAAGTGATGAGCAGTTCTTC. It translates to CASSSEDGLAGSDEQFF.

V usage is TRBV28 and J usage is TRBJ2-5; 7 bases are shared with TRBD2. The CDR3 contains 15 residues. The germline V gene encodes CDR1 MDHEN and CDR2 SYDVKM. V dropped 3 bases and J dropped 1; count of bases not matched to a gene: 5. The CDR3 here is CASSLWSSGQETQYF. The CDR3 DNA follows: TGTGCCAGCAGTTTGTGGTCTAGCGGCCAAGAGACCCAGTACTTC.

This chain connects TRBV4-2 to TRBJ2-5; 9 positions agree with TRBD2. The trim removed 1 base at V and 3 bases at J, leaving 6 bases unmatched. The germline V gene has CDR1 LGHNA and CDR2 YNFKEQ. CDR3 size: 16 residues. Here the CDR3 reads CASSQGNSGRKETQYF. The CDR3 region has the DNA TGTGCCAGCAGCCAAGGGAATAGCGGGAGAAAAGAGACCCAGTACTTC.

The V and J genes are TRBV7-3 and TRBJ2-1; 9 positions match TRBD2. The CDR3 has 15 amino acids. After removal of 3 bases from V and 4 bases from J, the junction contained 4 bases not matched to a gene. In germline, CDR1 is SGHTA, CDR2 FQGTGA. CDR3 DNA: TGTGCCAGCAGCTTTGGAGCGGGGGGTTACAATGAGCAGTTCTTC. Amino acid sequence: CASSFGAGGYNEQFF.

The chain recombines TRBV5-1 with TRBJ2-1, with a weak D call TRBD2 (5 bases). Germline V CDR1 and CDR2: SGHRS, YFSETQ. Deletions cut 0 bases from V and 4 bases from J, with 11 bases between. This CDR3 is built from 15 residues. Written as DNA, the CDR3 is TGCGCCAGCAGCTTGGAATTGTCGGGATACAATGAGCAGTTCTTC. Translation gives CASSLELSGYNEQFF.

J is TRBJ2-5 and V is TRBV5-1; 8 bases agree with TRBD1. V lost 3 bases and J lost 1; bases outside the gene matches: 2. In germline, CDR1 is SGHRS, CDR2 YFSETQ. The CDR3 runs to 14 residues. The DNA of the CDR3 is TGCGCCAGCAGCTCCGGGACAGGCCAAGAGACCCAGTACTTC. Protein sequence: CASSSGTGQETQYF.

The rearrangement joins TRBV5-1 to TRBJ1-3, with TRBD1 matching over 8 bases. The junction had 10 bases not matched to a gene; V was cut back by 2 bases and J by 3 bases. Germline V gene sequence: CDR1 SGHRS, CDR2 YFSETQ. This CDR3 is 17 amino acids long. CDR3 amino acids: CASSFYPAGGSGNTIYF. The CDR3 DNA reads TGCGCCAGCAGCTTCTACCCGGCAGGGGGCAGTGGAAACACCATATATTTT.

This sequence joins TRBV29-1 and TRBJ2-1; 11 bases are a match to TRBD2. The CDR3 covers 16 residues. Trimming cost V 6 bases and J 2 bases; bases outside gene matches: 9. Germline assignment: CDR1 SQVTM and CDR2 ANQGSEA. The CDR3 DNA sequence: TGCAGCGTGGGGGGTAGCGGGAGGGCCACCTACAATGAGCAGTTCTTC. Encoded protein: CSVGGSGRATYNEQFF.

The V and J genes are TRBV19 and TRBJ1-2, with D possibly matching TRBD1 (5 bases). The CDR3 has 13 residues. Germline-derived CDR1 and CDR2 are LNHDA and SQIVND (reference sequence). V gave up 5 bases and J gave up 4 bases, with 11 bases separating them. CDR3: CASSEWGAYGYTF. CDR3 in DNA: TGTGCCAGTAGTGAGTGGGGCGCCTATGGCTACACCTTC.